This note documents a single T cell receptor beta chain sequence. The antigen is unknown. The CDR3 has 15 residues. V gave up 0 bases and J gave up 6 bases, with 14 bases separating them. CDR1 is SGHNT and CDR2 is YYREEE in the germline V gene (reference sequence). Each subset's genomic DNA was split evenly across several immunoSEQ plates. The data were produced by immunoSEQ multiplex PCR, yet TCRdb's version contains in-frame clones alone and is incomplete. The sample shows over 2 million clones, under 95% of them seen only once. These data belong to a study of shared clonotypes between healthy human individuals. Findings and caveats of the study: Non-shared clonotypes showed lower generation probabilities than clonotypes common to all four donors. The naive CD4 repertoires of a few donors were compared, and about 5% of clonotypes were shared.

The chain is built from TRBV5-4 and TRBJ2-3; D call uncertain. The receptor's source is a man between 18 and 35 years old in good health. Some clones in this sample may be carry-over from other donors' samples. The sequencing input was naive CD4+ T cells from PBMCs. The sample's subset: CD45RA+ positively selected. The CDR3 loop reads CASSLDGFRADTQYF. Written as DNA, the CDR3 is TGTGCCAGCAGCTTGGACGGGTTTCGGGCCGATACGCAGTATTTT.